These T cell receptor beta chains were read from a single sample in a study of T-cell memory formation after mild COVID-19. TCRdb itself ran the 5' RACE reads through MiXCR, one entry per CDR3 protein. The sample has approximately 200,000 distinct CDR3 sequences; more than 15% are singletons. Sequenced input: PBMCs or a T cell subset sorted from them (not recorded which). Source of these receptors: an adult woman who had mild COVID-19 (a few samples of this study predate the infection). Cell type and time point are not known. CDR3s include the opening cysteine and the closing phenylalanine or tryptophan. D genes are given only for firm matches. The size entry is marked missing in some rows and otherwise reads once, few, many or a size class.

D | J | V | size | CDR3 | DNA
NA | TRBJ2-2 | TRBV7-2 | NA | CASSPVRSASGELFF | TGTGCCAGCAGCCCTGTCAGGTCGGCATCCGGGGAGCTGTTTTTT
NA | TRBJ1-2 | TRBV9 | few | CASSGQLTFYGYTF | TGTGCCAGCAGTGGGCAGCTCACCTTCTATGGCTACACCTTC
TRBD1 | TRBJ2-7 | TRBV11-3 | NA | CASSLSTGTGGSYEQYF | TGTGCCAGCAGCCTAAGTACCGGGACAGGGGGATCCTACGAGCAGTACTTC
NA | TRBJ2-5 | TRBV29-1 | few | CSGGGGRETQYF | TGCAGCGGCGGCGGTGGGAGGGAGACCCAGTACTTC
TRBD2 | TRBJ2-7 | TRBV20-1 | NA | CSATQGSGRSYEQYF | TGCAGTGCTACACAGGGCAGCGGGAGGTCCTACGAGCAGTACTTC
TRBD1 | TRBJ2-5 | TRBV5-1 | few | CASSQTGEETQYF | TGCGCCAGCAGCCAGACAGGGGAAGAGACCCAGTACTTC
NA | TRBJ1-2 | TRBV6-5 | NA | CASSRGTQGSYGYTF | TGTGCAAGCAGCCGCGGAACCCAGGGGTCCTATGGCTACACCTTC
NA | TRBJ1-2 | TRBV15 | few | CATSRDRAGTYGYTF | TGTGCCACCAGCAGAGATCGAGCAGGGACTTATGGCTACACCTTC
NA | TRBJ1-1 | TRBV12-3/TRBV12-4 | few | CASRIRENTEAFF | TGTGCCAGCAGAATCAGGGAGAACACTGAAGCTTTCTTT
NA | TRBJ2-3 | TRBV6-5 | NA | CASSYSVGEVDTQYF | TGTGCCAGCAGTTACTCGGTGGGAGAAGTAGATACGCAGTATTTT
TRBD1 | TRBJ1-1 | TRBV29-1 | few | CSVTLQGDTEAFF | TGCAGCGTCACGCTACAGGGGGACACTGAAGCTTTCTTT
NA | TRBJ2-2 | TRBV6-6 | few | CASSYSQSNTGELFF | TGTGCCAGCAGTTACAGCCAGTCGAACACCGGGGAGCTGTTTTTT
TRBD2 | TRBJ2-3 | TRBV12-3/TRBV12-4 | NA | CASRRGLAGSRAQYF | TGTGCCAGCAGACGGGGACTAGCGGGATCCCGTGCGCAGTATTTT
NA | TRBJ2-5 | TRBV5-1 | few | CASSGGTIQETQYF | TGCGCCAGCAGCGGCGGAACGATTCAAGAGACCCAGTACTTC
NA | TRBJ2-7 | TRBV12-3/TRBV12-4 | few | CASTPGPSSYEQYF | TGTGCCAGCACCCCAGGACCAAGCTCCTACGAGCAGTACTTC
NA | TRBJ1-1 | TRBV12-3/TRBV12-4 | few | CASSLGGGGTEAFF | TGTGCCAGCAGCCTTGGTGGGGGAGGAACTGAAGCTTTCTTT
NA | TRBJ2-3 | TRBV12-3/TRBV12-4 | few | CASSSERNTQYF | TGTGCCAGCAGTTCAGAGAGGAATACGCAGTATTTT
NA | TRBJ2-3 | TRBV5-4 | NA | CASSLDSADTQYF | TGTGCCAGCAGCCTGGACAGTGCAGATACGCAGTATTTT
NA | TRBJ2-3 | TRBV12-3/TRBV12-4 | NA | CASRLSSGGTDTQYF | TGTGCCAGCAGACTTTCTTCAGGGGGGACAGATACGCAGTATTTT
NA | TRBJ2-5 | TRBV4-1 | NA | CASSHQVVETQYF | TGCGCCAGCAGCCATCAGGTGGTAGAGACCCAGTACTTC
NA | TRBJ2-7 | TRBV27 | few | CAAARRETAYEQYF | TGTGCCGCTGCCAGGAGGGAGACCGCCTACGAGCAGTACTTC
NA | TRBJ2-1 | TRBV3-1 | NA | CASSRRVVGDNEQFF | TGTGCCAGCAGCCGGAGGGTCGTAGGGGACAATGAGCAGTTCTTC
TRBD2 | TRBJ2-3 | TRBV12-3/TRBV12-4 | few | CASSVLALNTDTQYF | TGTGCCAGCAGTGTACTAGCGTTAAACACAGATACGCAGTATTTT
NA | TRBJ2-3 | TRBV4-1 | few | CASSQGQQGLLDTQYF | TGCGCCAGCAGCCAAGGCCAACAGGGCCTTCTGGATACGCAGTATTTT
NA | TRBJ2-5 | TRBV5-4 | NA | CASSLVHDGETQYF | TGTGCCAGCAGCTTGGTACATGATGGAGAGACCCAGTACTTC
NA | TRBJ2-5 | TRBV5-1 | few | CASSLADRKQETQYF | TGCGCCAGCAGCTTGGCAGACAGAAAACAAGAGACCCAGTACTTC
NA | TRBJ2-3 | TRBV7-9 | NA | CASSSSWARDPDTQYF | TGTGCCAGCAGCTCTTCCTGGGCCCGGGACCCAGATACGCAGTATTTT
TRBD1 | TRBJ2-2 | TRBV6-1 | many | CARGQGNTGELFF | TGTGCCAGGGGACAGGGTAACACCGGGGAGCTGTTTTTT
NA | TRBJ2-7 | TRBV7-8 | few | CASSLNWAGASYEQYF | TGTGCCAGCAGCTTAAACTGGGCAGGGGCTTCCTACGAGCAGTACTTC
TRBD1 | TRBJ2-5 | TRBV20-1 | few | CSARGQGIETQYF | TGCAGTGCTAGAGGACAGGGGATAGAGACCCAGTACTTC
TRBD2 | TRBJ2-5 | TRBV12-3/TRBV12-4 | NA | CASSSLKGMSGRGETQYF | TGTGCCAGCAGTTCCCTTAAGGGGATGAGCGGGAGGGGAGAGACCCAGTACTTC
TRBD1 | TRBJ2-1 | TRBV9 | few | CASSVAGTVSDEQFF | TGTGCCAGCAGCGTAGCTGGGACAGTAAGTGATGAGCAGTTCTTC
NA | TRBJ2-7 | TRBV5-1 | many | CASSLDPGWEQYF | TGCGCCAGCAGCTTGGATCCGGGCTGGGAGCAGTACTTC
NA | TRBJ1-2 | TRBV4-3 | few | CASSQTVGYGYTF | TGCGCCAGCAGCCAAACAGTCGGCTATGGCTACACCTTC
TRBD1 | TRBJ2-1 | TRBV5-1 | few | CASSFTPPGQGWGEQFF | TGCGCCAGCAGCTTCACGCCGCCGGGACAGGGTTGGGGTGAGCAGTTCTTC
NA | TRBJ1-5 | TRBV27 | NA | CASGGGPSMQPQHF | TGTGCCAGCGGGGGAGGCCCTTCGATGCAGCCCCAGCATTTT
NA | TRBJ2-7 | TRBV20-1 | few | CSAQPAANYEQYF | TGCAGTGCGCAGCCCGCAGCTAACTACGAGCAGTACTTC
NA | TRBJ2-1 | TRBV6-4 | few | CASRRGGLDNEQFF | TGTGCCAGCAGAAGGGGCGGGCTTGATAATGAGCAGTTCTTC
NA | TRBJ2-5 | TRBV19 | NA | CASSAVIQETQYF | TGTGCCAGTAGTGCCGTCATCCAAGAGACCCAGTACTTC
NA | TRBJ2-3 | TRBV12-3/TRBV12-4 | NA | CASSFMGLGTDTQYF | TGTGCCAGCAGTTTTATGGGGTTGGGCACAGATACGCAGTATTTT
TRBD1 | TRBJ2-2 | TRBV2 | NA | CASTGQGVDTGELFF | TGTGCCAGCACCGGACAGGGGGTCGACACCGGGGAGCTGTTTTTT
TRBD2 | TRBJ2-1 | TRBV6-5 | many | CASSQLAASYNEQFF | TGTGCCAGCAGCCAGCTAGCGGCCTCCTACAATGAGCAGTTCTTC
NA | TRBJ1-1 | TRBV29-1 | NA | CSVGRGMAFF | TGCAGCGTTGGGAGAGGGATGGCTTTCTTT
NA | TRBJ2-2 | TRBV6-5 | many | CASRKPGNTGELFF | TGTGCCAGCAGAAAACCAGGGAACACCGGGGAGCTGTTTTTT
TRBD1 | TRBJ2-5 | TRBV24-1 | NA | CATSERDRGTQGGQYF | TGTGCCACCAGTGAGAGGGACAGGGGGACTCAAGGTGGCCAGTACTTC
NA | TRBJ1-5 | TRBV3-1 | few | CASSQGGVGNQPQHF | TGTGCCAGCAGCCAAGGGGGGGTCGGCAATCAGCCCCAGCATTTT
NA | TRBJ2-3 | TRBV7-6 | NA | CASSLARGARDTQYF | TGTGCCAGCAGCTTAGCGAGGGGGGCGAGGGATACGCAGTATTTT
NA | TRBJ2-2 | TRBV7-2 | NA | CASSHKLGYTGELFF | TGTGCCAGCAGCCACAAGTTGGGGTACACCGGGGAGCTGTTTTTT
NA | TRBJ2-7 | TRBV6-5 | few | CASSQKGIVYEQYF | TGTGCCAGCAGTCAAAAGGGGATAGTCTACGAGCAGTACTTC
NA | TRBJ1-2 | TRBV7-2 | few | CASSLEFYGYTF | TGTGCCAGCAGCTTAGAATTCTATGGCTACACCTTC
NA | TRBJ1-2 | TRBV29-1 | NA | CSLGGYGYTF | TGCAGCTTAGGGGGCTATGGCTACACCTTC
TRBD2 | TRBJ2-4 | TRBV11-3 | few | CASSLGSETSGYIQYF | TGTGCCAGCAGCTTAGGTTCAGAGACTAGCGGGTACATTCAGTACTTC
TRBD1 | TRBJ1-4 | TRBV2 | NA | CASSRQGNFNEKLFF | TGTGCCAGCAGCCGACAGGGGAATTTTAATGAAAAACTGTTTTTT
NA | TRBJ2-3 | TRBV6-6 | NA | CASSGTGLGATDTQYF | TGTGCCAGCAGCGGAACAGGGTTGGGGGCCACAGATACGCAGTATTTT
TRBD1 | TRBJ1-1 | TRBV18 | NA | CASSPRQGSAFF | TGTGCCAGCTCACCACGACAGGGCAGCGCTTTCTTT